The 24 T cell receptor beta chains presented below share a single source sample, sequenced in a study of blood T cell repertoires in COVID-19 (dated by TCRdb to 2020 to 2021). Library construction relied on the immunoSEQ multiplex PCR assay. TCRdb took this table from immuneACCESS and kept in-frame rearrangements with V and J called. Such tables lack part of the clones; where checked against another copy, unresolved V genes explain under half of the gap, and the rest is unexplained. The sample yields 200,000 to 250,000 clones; 85% to 90% were counted once. The ten most abundant clones make up 2% to 3% of the sample. Sequencing was done on a sample of peripheral blood. All receptors derive from a man aged 25-40 years with COVID-19, enrolled during active disease.

The rearrangement links TRBV7-2 to TRBJ2-1; 11 bases match TRBD2. Germline CDR1 SGHTA, CDR2 FQGNSA. The CDR3 runs 16 residues. Losses at the gene ends were 5 bases for V and 5 bases for J; bases not matched to a gene: 8. CDR3 sequence reads: CASSTPTSGTNNEQFF. CDR3 nucleotide sequence: TGTGCCAGCAGCACGCCGACTAGCGGGACCAACAATGAGCAGTTCTTC.

The genes are TRBV27 and TRBJ2-7; no reliable D call. V was trimmed by 3 bases and J by 1 base, leaving 10 bases between them. Germline CDR1 reads MNHEY; CDR2 reads SMNVEV (reference sequence). This CDR3 region has 14 residues. The CDR3 region is CASSLYGSSYEQYF. CDR3 sequence (DNA): TGTGCCAGCAGTTTGTACGGGTCATCCTACGAGCAGTACTTC.

The chain is built from TRBV12-3 or TRBV12-4 and TRBJ1-2; D perhaps matches TRBD1 (5 bases). Trimming stripped 5 bases from V and 8 bases from J, with 15 bases between. The CDR3 loop spans 13 amino acids. The CDR3 bases are TGTGCCAGCAGTACAACAGGAATTCGGGGCTACACCTTC. Protein: CASSTTGIRGYTF.

J is TRBJ2-3 and V is TRBV28; D possibly corresponds to TRBD2 (7 bases). V shed 4 bases and J shed 3 bases, with 17 bases lying between them. Germline-derived CDR1 and CDR2 are MDHEN and SYDVKM. The CDR3 has 16 residues. DNA for the CDR3: TGTGCCAGCAGTTCAGTGGGGAGGGGGAGGACAGATACGCAGTATTTT. Translation gives CASSSVGRGRTDTQYF.

V usage is TRBV27 and J usage is TRBJ1-4; 10 bases match TRBD1. This CDR3 region has 14 residues. V lost 8 bases to trimming and J lost 5 bases; unmatched junction nucleotides: 5. Germline CDR1 and CDR2: MNHEY and SMNVEV (reference sequence). This CDR3 is CASADRGPNEKLFF. As DNA, the CDR3 is TGTGCCAGCGCCGACAGGGGGCCGAATGAAAAACTGTTTTTT. The full variable domain, completed using reference TRBV27 and TRBJ1-4, is EAQVTQNPRYLITVTGKKLTVTCSQNMNHEYMSWYRQDPGLGLRQIYYSMNVEVTDKGDVPEGYKVSRKEKRNFPLILESPSPNQTSLYFCASADRGPNEKLFFGSGTQLSVL.

The chain couples TRBV5-5 to TRBJ2-1, with 7 nucleotides matching TRBD2. The CDR3 spans 12 residues. Germline V gene data show CDR1 as SGHKS and CDR2 as YYEKEE (reference sequence). J was trimmed by 9 bases and V by 4 bases; bases with no gene match: 4. CDR3 DNA sequence: TGTGCCAGCAGCCCCCAGCGGGGTGAGCAGTTCTTC. Translation gives CASSPQRGEQFF.

The count of this clone is one. The rearrangement joins TRBV6-2 or TRBV6-3 to TRBJ1-1, with a tentative D call TRBD1 (5 bases). V lost 3 bases and J lost 4, with 9 bases in between. Germline CDR1 MNHEY, CDR2 SVGEGT. The CDR3 is 13 residues long. CDR3 amino acids: CASSYWRGTEAFF. CDR3 in DNA: TGTGCCAGCAGTTATTGGAGGGGCACTGAAGCTTTCTTT.

This sequence joins TRBV19 and TRBJ1-2, with D maybe TRBD1 (5 bases). The CDR3 runs 14 residues. Germline CDR1 LNHDA, CDR2 SQIVND (reference sequence). V lost 6 bases, J lost 7 bases, and 18 bases lay in between. The CDR3 bases are TGTGCCAGTAGACAGGCCCAAGGAGTACGTGGCTACACCTTC. It yields the protein CASRQAQGVRGYTF.

This clone has a single count. The chain has TRBV5-1 and TRBJ1-2; 8 nucleotides line up with TRBD1. The germline V gene encodes CDR1 SGHRS and CDR2 YFSETQ. The CDR3 is made up of 17 amino acids. V lost 3 bases to trimming and J lost 4 bases; unmatched junction nucleotides: 14. The CDR3 sequence: CASSSNAAGGAGYGYTF. CDR3 bases: TGCGCCAGCAGCTCCAACGCGGCAGGGGGCGCGGGCTATGGCTACACCTTC. Full variable domain (rest looked up from reference TRBV5-1 and TRBJ1-2): KAGVTQTPRYLIKTRGQQVTLSCSPISGHRSVSWYQQTPGQGLQFLFEYFSETQRNKGNFPGRFSGRQFSNSRSEMNVSTLELGDSALYLCASSSNAAGGAGYGYTFGSGTRLTVV.

The V gene is TRBV14, the J gene TRBJ2-1, with TRBD2 matching 13 bases. This CDR3 has 16 amino acids. Unmatched junction bases numbered 4, after V lost 1 base and J lost 7 bases. Germline values: CDR1 SGHDN, CDR2 FVKESK. The CDR3 DNA sequence: TGTGCCAGCAGCCAAGTAGGACTAGCGGGAGTAAATGAGCAGTTCTTC. It yields the protein CASSQVGLAGVNEQFF.

The chain combines TRBV4-3 with TRBJ1-2; D gene unclear. The CDR3 runs to 15 residues. The germline V and J ends were trimmed by 2 bases and 4 bases, with 14 bases remaining between them. Germline lookup yields CDR1 LGHNA and CDR2 YSLEER. The CDR3 here is CASSQLSPSGYGYTF. The CDR3 coding sequence is TGCGCCAGCAGCCAACTCAGCCCCTCGGGCTATGGCTACACCTTC.

This clone turned up a few times. This chain joins TRBV24-1 and TRBJ2-1, with 7 bases matching TRBD2. V trimming: 3 bases; J trimming: 9 bases; junction bases outside the gene matches: 13. CDR1 and CDR2 from the germline V gene are KGHDR and SFDVKD. The CDR3 contains 16 residues. CDR3 amino acids: CATSDPGGGEVVEQFF. The CDR3 nucleotides read TGTGCCACCAGTGATCCGGGGGGAGGGGAGGTTGTTGAGCAGTTCTTC.

The chain links TRBV19 to TRBJ2-7; possible D gene TRBD2, 5 bases. Germline V gives CDR1 LNHDA, CDR2 SQIVND (reference sequence). Trimming pared 5 bases from V and 1 base from J, leaving 9 bases between. The CDR3 spans 13 residues. CDR3 nucleotide sequence: TGTGCCAGTAGTCCTACGGGGTCCTACGAGCAGTACTTC. It translates to CASSPTGSYEQYF.

V and J are TRBV28 and TRBJ2-7, with D hard to call. Trimming cost V 6 bases and J 6 bases, with 12 bases left between them. This CDR3 comprises 12 residues. CDR1 and CDR2 (germline): MDHEN, SYDVKM. The CDR3 nucleotides are TGTGCCAGCAGGGCATCCTTTGGCGAGCAGTACTTC. This codes for CASRASFGEQYF.

The rearrangement joins TRBV13 to TRBJ2-1; 10 nucleotides agree with TRBD2. J lost 4 bases, V lost 9 bases, and 6 bases had no gene match. From germline, CDR1 is PRHDT and CDR2 FYEKMQ (reference sequence). This CDR3 is built from 14 residues. In DNA, the CDR3 is TGTGCCAGTAGTGGGACTAGCGTATACAATGAGCAGTTCTTC. This translates into CASSGTSVYNEQFF.

The chain recombines TRBV7-2 with TRBJ2-7, with TRBD1 identical over 8 bases. J gave up 0 bases and V 6 bases, and 13 bases lay outside the gene matches. Germline CDR1 SGHTA, CDR2 FQGNSA. This CDR3 spans 17 amino acids. CDR3 residues: CASSNSQGQESSYEQYF. The CDR3 DNA is TGTGCCAGCAGTAACAGCCAGGGACAGGAGAGCTCCTACGAGCAGTACTTC.

This chain links TRBV18 with TRBJ2-7; TRBD1 is a possible D gene (5 bases). CDR3 length: 15 residues. The germline CDR1 and CDR2 sequences are KGHSH and LQKENI. V was shortened by 3 bases and J by 0 bases, with 12 bases between the two germline ends. CDR3 nucleotides: TGTGCCAGCTCACCCAGCAGGGTAAGCTCCTACGAGCAGTACTTC. As protein: CASSPSRVSSYEQYF. Combining the CDR3 with reference TRBV18 and TRBJ2-7 gives the whole variable domain NAGVMQNPRHLVRRRGQEARLRCSPMKGHSHVYWYRQLPEEGLKFMVYLQKENIIDESGMPKERFSAEFPKEGPSILRIQQVVRGDSAAYFCASSPSRVSSYEQYFGPGTRLTVT.

The rearrangement uses TRBV9 and TRBJ2-5, with a possible D match to TRBD2 (5 bases). Germline CDR1 reads SGDLS; CDR2 reads YYNGEE. The CDR3 contains 16 residues. With 0 bases removed from V and 0 bases from J, the gap between germline ends came to 12 bases. The CDR3 here is CASSVGNSVNQETQYF. DNA for the CDR3: TGTGCCAGCAGCGTAGGAAATAGCGTGAACCAAGAGACCCAGTACTTC.

This rearrangement joins TRBV7-9 to TRBJ1-4, with D maybe TRBD1 (5 bases). The germline V and J ends were trimmed by 3 bases and 6 bases, with 11 bases remaining between them. The CDR3 totals 14 residues. Germline V gene data show CDR1 as SEHNR and CDR2 as FQNEAQ (reference sequence). The CDR3 protein is CASSLGGIDEKLFF. The DNA of the CDR3 is TGTGCCAGCAGCTTGGGGGGGATCGATGAAAAACTGTTTTTT. The entire variable domain, with the rest obtained from reference TRBV7-9 and TRBJ1-4, is as follows: DTGVSQNPRHKITKRGQNVTFRCDPISEHNRLYWYRQTLGQGPEFLTYFQNEAQLEKSRLLSDRFSAERPKGSFSTLEIQRTEQGDSAMYLCASSLGGIDEKLFFGSGTQLSVL.

The chain employs TRBV6-5 and TRBJ1-2, with D perhaps matching TRBD1 (5 bases). V was clipped by 2 bases and J by 2 bases, with 12 bases between them. CDR3 length: 15 amino acids. Germline V CDR1 and CDR2: MNHEY, SVGAGI. Written as DNA, the CDR3 is TGTGCCAGCAGTTACGGGAGGGGACTAAACTATGGCTACACCTTC. This encodes CASSYGRGLNYGYTF.

This chain uses TRBV7-2 with TRBJ1-1; D ambiguous. This CDR3 is built from 14 residues. Trimming left V 1 base short and J 5 bases short, with 11 bases between. The V gene's germline CDR1 is SGHTA and CDR2 FQGNSA. The CDR3 DNA reads TGTGCCAGCAGCTTAGAATACCCGGGAACTGAAGCTTTCTTT. Translating gives CASSLEYPGTEAFF.

This chain joins TRBV4-3 and TRBJ1-1; possibly TRBD1 for D (6 bases). The CDR3 covers 14 residues. Trimming pared 3 bases from V and 1 base from J, leaving 9 bases between. CDR1 and CDR2 from the germline V gene are LGHNA and YSLEER. CDR3 region: CASSQIQGNTEAFF. CDR3 DNA sequence: TGCGCCAGCAGCCAGATACAGGGGAACACTGAAGCTTTCTTT.

The chain is built from TRBV28 and TRBJ2-1, with D possibly matching TRBD2 (6 bases). Germline CDR1 MDHEN, CDR2 SYDVKM. The CDR3 loop spans 16 amino acids. V lost 5 bases to trimming and J lost 5 bases, with 19 bases between them. The CDR3 protein is CASSKSRVSGNNEQFF. The CDR3 bases are TGTGCCAGCAGTAAGAGCAGGGTTAGCGGTAACAATGAGCAGTTCTTC.

The genes are TRBV5-1 and TRBJ1-1, with a possible D match to TRBD1 (6 bases). V was cut by 1 base and J by 4 bases, with 8 bases left in between. The V gene's germline CDR1 is SGHRS and CDR2 YFSETQ. This CDR3 region has 13 residues. DNA for the CDR3: TGCGCCAGCAGCTTGACAGGGAGCACTGAAGCTTTCTTT. Residues: CASSLTGSTEAFF.